Presented here are 3 T cell receptor beta chains from one specimen sequenced in a study of blood T cell repertoires in COVID-19. Measured with immunoSEQ multiplex PCR; TCRdb has only the in-frame clones, and not every one. The sample shows 200,000 to 250,000 clones, around 80% of them seen only once. Sequences were obtained from peripheral blood. The receptors here all came from a woman aged 70-85 years with acute or convalescent COVID-19.

This clone occurred a few times. The chain employs TRBV7-8 and TRBJ2-7, with 9 bases that match TRBD1. This CDR3 has 15 amino acids. Per the germline V gene, CDR1 is SGHVS and CDR2 is FQNEAQ. J gave up 3 bases and V 4 bases, and 7 bases lay outside the gene matches. The CDR3 DNA reads TGTGCCAGCAGCTCGACCGGGACAGGGAGCTACGAGCAGTACTTC. Translation: CASSSTGTGSYEQYF. The full variable domain, with the rest looked up from reference TRBV7-8 and TRBJ2-7, is GAGVSQSPRYKVAKRGQDVALRCDPISGHVSLFWYQQALGQGPEFLTYFQNEAQLDKSGLPSDRFFAERPEGSVSTLKIQRTQQEDSAVYLCASSSTGTGSYEQYFGPGTRLTVT.

V usage is TRBV11-2 and J usage is TRBJ2-5, with TRBD2 as a possible D gene (5 bases). This CDR3 is built from 13 residues. The germline V gene has CDR1 SGHAT and CDR2 FQNNGV. V was clipped by 6 bases and J by 4 bases, with 12 bases between them. The chain's CDR3 is CASSGAGLETQYF. In DNA form, the CDR3 reads TGTGCCAGCAGTGGTGCGGGTTTAGAGACCCAGTACTTC. Looking up the rest from reference TRBV11-2 and TRBJ2-5 gives the full variable domain: EAGVAQSPRYKIIEKRQSVAFWCNPISGHATLYWYQQILGQGPKLLIQFQNNGVVDDSQLPKDRFSAERLKGVDSTLKIQPAKLEDSAVYLCASSGAGLETQYFGPGTRLLVL.

In this sample, this clone turned up once. Here the CDR3 reads CASSLGFQGNTIYF. For the CDR3, the DNA is TGTGCCAGCAGCTTAGGATTTCAGGGCAACACCATATATTTT. This chain uses TRBV11-2 with TRBJ1-3; tentative D call: TRBD1 (5 bases). This CDR3 has 14 amino acids. Germline values: CDR1 SGHAT, CDR2 FQNNGV. The ends were cut back, 1 base at V and 7 bases at J, with 11 bases in the middle.